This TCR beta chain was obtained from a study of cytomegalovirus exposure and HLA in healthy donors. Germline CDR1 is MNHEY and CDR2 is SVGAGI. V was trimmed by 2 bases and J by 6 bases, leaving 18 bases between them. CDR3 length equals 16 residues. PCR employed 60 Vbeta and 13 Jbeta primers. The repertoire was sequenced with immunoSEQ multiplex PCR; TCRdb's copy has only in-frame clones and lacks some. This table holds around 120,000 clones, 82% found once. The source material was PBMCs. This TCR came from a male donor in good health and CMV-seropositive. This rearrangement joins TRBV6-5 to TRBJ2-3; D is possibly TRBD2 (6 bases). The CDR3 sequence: CASSYKWREIGDTQYF. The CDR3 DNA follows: TGTGCCAGCAGTTACAAATGGCGGGAAATAGGGGATACGCAGTATTTT.